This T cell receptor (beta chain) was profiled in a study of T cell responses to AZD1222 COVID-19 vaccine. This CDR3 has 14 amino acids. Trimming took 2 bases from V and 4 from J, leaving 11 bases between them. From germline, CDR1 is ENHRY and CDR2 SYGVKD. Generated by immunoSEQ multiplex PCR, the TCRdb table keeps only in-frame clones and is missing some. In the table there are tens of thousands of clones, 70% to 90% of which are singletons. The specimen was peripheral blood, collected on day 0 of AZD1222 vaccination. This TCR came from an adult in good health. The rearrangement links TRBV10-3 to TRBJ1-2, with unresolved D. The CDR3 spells CAISEGGPGYGYTF. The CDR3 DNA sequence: TGTGCCATCAGTGAGGGAGGTCCTGGCTATGGCTACACCTTC.